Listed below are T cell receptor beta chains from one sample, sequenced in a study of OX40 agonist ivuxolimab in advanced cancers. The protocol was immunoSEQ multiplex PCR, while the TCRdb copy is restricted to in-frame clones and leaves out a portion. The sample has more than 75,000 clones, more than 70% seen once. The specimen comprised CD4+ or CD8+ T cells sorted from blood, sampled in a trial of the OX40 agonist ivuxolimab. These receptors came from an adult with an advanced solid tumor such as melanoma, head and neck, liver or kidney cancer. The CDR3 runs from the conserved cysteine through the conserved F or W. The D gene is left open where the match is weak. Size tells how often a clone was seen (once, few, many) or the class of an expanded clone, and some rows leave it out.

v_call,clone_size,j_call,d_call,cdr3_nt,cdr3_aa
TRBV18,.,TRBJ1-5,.,TGTGCCAGCTCACCCACAATTCGGGGGACGGGTCAGCCCCAGCATTTT,CASSPTIRGTGQPQHF
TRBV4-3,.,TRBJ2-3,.,TGCGCCAGCAGCCAAGAGCAAGCGGCTGATAGCACAGATACGCAGTATTTT,CASSQEQAADSTDTQYF
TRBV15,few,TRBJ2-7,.,TGTGCCACCAGCCACATGAGACAGGCCGGGCCAGGCGAGCAGTACTTC,CATSHMRQAGPGEQYF
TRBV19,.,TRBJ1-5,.,TGTGCCAGTAAAGTAGGAGCCTATAGCAATCAGCCCCAGCATTTT,CASKVGAYSNQPQHF
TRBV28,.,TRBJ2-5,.,TGTGCCAGCGCCTTGGGACACCCAGGGGAGACCCAGTACTTC,CASALGHPGETQYF
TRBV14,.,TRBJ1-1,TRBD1,TGTGCCAGCAGCGAACGACAGGGGTTAGGGAACACTGAAGCTTTCTTT,CASSERQGLGNTEAFF
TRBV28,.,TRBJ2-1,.,TGTGCCAGCAGTTTAACAGGGAGGGGGCACAATGAGCAGTTCTTC,CASSLTGRGHNEQFF
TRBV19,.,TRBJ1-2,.,TGTGCCAGTAGTTTCCCTGGCGGATACTATGGCTACACCTTC,CASSFPGGYYGYTF
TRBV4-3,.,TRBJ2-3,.,TGCGCCAGCAGCCAAAGGTACAGCACTAGCACAGATACGCAGTATTTT,CASSQRYSTSTDTQYF
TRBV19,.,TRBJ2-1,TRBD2,TGTGCCAGTAGTATTTATAGCGGGGTCCGCGGGGATGAGCAGTTCTTC,CASSIYSGVRGDEQFF
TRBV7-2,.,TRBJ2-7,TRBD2,TGTGCCAGCAGCCCCCCCGGTCTAGCGGGAGGGGGCGAGCAGTACTTC,CASSPPGLAGGGEQYF
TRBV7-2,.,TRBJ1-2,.,TGTGCCAGCAGCCCGAGGGGCGGCCAGGCTTTAGTCTATGGCTACACCTTC,CASSPRGGQALVYGYTF
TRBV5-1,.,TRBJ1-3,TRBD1,TGCGCCAGCAGCTTGGGACAGGGGATTGCAAACACCATATATTTT,CASSLGQGIANTIYF
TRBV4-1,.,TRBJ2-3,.,TGCGCCAGCAGCCAACAGCCCCAAGCGGCTAGCACAGATACGCAGTATTTT,CASSQQPQAASTDTQYF
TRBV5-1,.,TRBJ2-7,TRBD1,TGCGCCAGCAGCCAAACCGGACAGGGGGCCTACGAGCAGTACTTC,CASSQTGQGAYEQYF
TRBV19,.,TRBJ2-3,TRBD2,TGTGCCAGTAGTTCGAGCGGGGGCACAGATACGCAGTATTTT,CASSSSGGTDTQYF
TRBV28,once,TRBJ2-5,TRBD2,TGTGCCAGCAGCCAATCTGGCCCTAGCGGGAGGGGTCGGTACGTGGGGAACCAAGAGACCCAGTACTTC,CASSQSGPSGRGRYVGNQETQYF
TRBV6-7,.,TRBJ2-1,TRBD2,TGTGCCAGCGAACCCCTAGCGGGAGGCGGCCTTGTTGAGCAGTTCTTC,CASEPLAGGGLVEQFF
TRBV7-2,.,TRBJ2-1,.,TGTGCCAGCAGCTTATTTGTAGGGACCCATGAGCAGTTCTTC,CASSLFVGTHEQFF
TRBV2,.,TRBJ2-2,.,TGTGCCAGCAGTCCAAGTCGACTCCCCGGGGAGCTGTTTTTT,CASSPSRLPGELFF
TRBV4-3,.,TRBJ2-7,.,TGCGCCAGCAGCCAAGAAAGCGGATACTACGAGCAGTACTTC,CASSQESGYYEQYF
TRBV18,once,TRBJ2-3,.,TGTGCCAGCTCACCCTCCCGGCTGGCGTCCACAGATACGCAGTATTTT,CASSPSRLASTDTQYF
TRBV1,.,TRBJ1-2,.,TGCACCAGCAGCCAACCTGAGCCGCCCCCTAACTATGGCTACACCTTC,CTSSQPEPPPNYGYTF
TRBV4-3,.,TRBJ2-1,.,TGCGCCAGCAGCCCCTTTTCCGGGAGCTCCTACAATGAGCAGTTCTTC,CASSPFSGSSYNEQFF
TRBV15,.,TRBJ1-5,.,TGTGCCACCAGCAGACAGGGAAATCAGCCCCAGCATTTT,CATSRQGNQPQHF
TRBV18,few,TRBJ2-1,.,TGTGCCAGCTCACCATCAGGATTGGTTATTGAGCAGTTCTTC,CASSPSGLVIEQFF
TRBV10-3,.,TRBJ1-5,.,TGTGCCATCCAAGAGGGAGGGCAGTACAATCAGCCCCAGCATTTT,CAIQEGGQYNQPQHF
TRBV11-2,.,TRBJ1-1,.,TGTGCCAGCAGCTTGGGAGGGAGGACTGAAGCTTTCTTT,CASSLGGRTEAFF
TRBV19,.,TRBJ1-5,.,TGTGCCAGTACCCCGAGGTGGGGGGGTTTAGGTCAGCCCCAGCATTTT,CASTPRWGGLGQPQHF
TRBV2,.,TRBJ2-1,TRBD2,TGTGCCAGCAACCCAGCGGGGGGCGAGCAGTTCTTC,CASNPAGGEQFF
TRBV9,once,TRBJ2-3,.,TGTGCCAGCAGCGTCCGTGGGGACGAAAACATGAGCACAGATACGCAGTATTTT,CASSVRGDENMSTDTQYF
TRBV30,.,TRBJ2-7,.,TGTGCCTGGAGTGTACTCGGCCGCTCCTACGAGCAGTACTTC,CAWSVLGRSYEQYF
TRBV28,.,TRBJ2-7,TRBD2,TGTGCCAGCAGACTATCGACTAGCCTTTACGAGCAGTACTTC,CASRLSTSLYEQYF
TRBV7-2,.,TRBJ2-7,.,TGTGCCAGCAGCTCGGTCTACGAGCAGTACTTC,CASSSVYEQYF
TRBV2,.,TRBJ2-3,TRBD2,TGTGCCAGCAGCTATGCTTTCGACGGCGGGAGTGACACAGATACGCAGTATTTT,CASSYAFDGGSDTDTQYF
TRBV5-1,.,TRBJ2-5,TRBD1,TGCGCCAGCAGCAGGCGGCAGGGGGTATACCAAGAGACCCAGTACTTC,CASSRRQGVYQETQYF
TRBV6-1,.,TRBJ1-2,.,TGTGCCAGCAGAGCGAGCAGCCCCTATGGCTACACCTTC,CASRASSPYGYTF
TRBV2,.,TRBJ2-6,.,TGTGCCAGCAGTTATACAGGGCCCGGGGCCAACGTCCTGACTTTC,CASSYTGPGANVLTF
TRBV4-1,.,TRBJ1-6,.,TGCGCCAGCAGCCGCCTTCCAAGAGAATTAAGGAATTCACCCCTCCACTTT,CASSRLPRELRNSPLHF
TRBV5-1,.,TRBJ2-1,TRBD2,TGCGCCAGCAGCTTGGAAGCGGGGGGGCAGAATGAGCAGTTCTTC,CASSLEAGGQNEQFF
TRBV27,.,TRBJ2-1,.,TGTGCCAGCAGTTTATCGATCAGTTACGGGAGAAGGAGTGAGCAGTTCTTC,CASSLSISYGRRSEQFF
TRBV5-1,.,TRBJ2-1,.,TGCGCCAGCAGCTTGTGGAGCTCCTACAATGAGCAGTTCTTC,CASSLWSSYNEQFF
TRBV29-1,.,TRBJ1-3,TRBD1,TGCAGCGGAGGGACAGGAACTGGAAACACCATATATTTT,CSGGTGTGNTIYF
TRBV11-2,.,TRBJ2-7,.,TGTGCCAGCAGCCCGGACAGCTCCTACGAGCAGTACTTC,CASSPDSSYEQYF
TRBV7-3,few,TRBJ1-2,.,TGTGCCAGCAGCCCCGGACGAGGGTATGGCTACACCTTC,CASSPGRGYGYTF
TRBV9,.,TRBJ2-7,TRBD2,TGTGCCAGCAGCGTAAAGACTAGCGGGACCTACGAGCAGTACTTC,CASSVKTSGTYEQYF
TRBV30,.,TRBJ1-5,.,TGTGCCTGGAGTGTAATGGGGGATCAGCCCCAGCATTTT,CAWSVMGDQPQHF
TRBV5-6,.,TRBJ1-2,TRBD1,TGTGCCAGCAGCTGGAACAGGGGAGCCTTTAACTATGGCTACACCTTC,CASSWNRGAFNYGYTF